This entry describes one TCR beta chain. What it binds is unknown. CDR3 length: 13 amino acids. V was cut by 6 bases and J by 4 bases, with 9 bases left in between. Germline V gene sequence: CDR1 SNHLY, CDR2 FYNNEI. This sample was taken from a study of T cell clonotyping in hematopoietic cell transplantation. The data were produced by immunoSEQ multiplex PCR, yet TCRdb's version contains in-frame clones alone and is incomplete. Among approximately 30,000 clones listed, 90% to 96% were seen once. Study-wide findings and caveats: CD4 and CD8 repertoire contributions could not be separated without sorting. After transplant, recipient diversity fell while pathologically expanded clonotypes grew through day 180. Few recipient clonotypes overlapped donors; over 95% were de novo at given depth. Broader posttransplant TCR repertoire diversity was predicted by graft donor and pretransplant recipient Inverse Simpson Index values.

The TCR was taken from a man in his fifties in good health. Some clones in this sample may be carry-over from other donors' samples. Sequencing was carried out using peripheral blood mononuclear cells. The genes are TRBV2 and TRBJ2-2, with D possibly TRBD2 on 5 matching bases. CDR3 in DNA: TGTGCCAGCAGGAGGGATGTCACCGGGGAGCTGTTTTTT. Protein: CASRRDVTGELFF.